This T cell receptor (beta chain) was observed in a study of T cells in tuberculosis. Generated by immunoSEQ multiplex PCR, the TCRdb table keeps only in-frame clones and is missing some. Of approximately 59,000 clones listed, around 81% are singletons. Cells were sorted from thawed PBMC rested overnight and stained with GMM-loaded CD1B tetramer, viability dye and anti-CD3. The lipid loaded on the CD1B tetramers was C32 glucose monomycolate from Rhodococcus equi. About 100,000 tetramer-negative cells were sorted from each donor. This CDR3 comprises 18 residues. Germline V gene data show CDR1 as MNHEY and CDR2 as SMNVEV (reference sequence). Trimming stripped 3 bases from V and 4 bases from J, with 23 bases between.

This TCR came from an adult woman with latent tuberculosis. The rearrangement uses TRBV27 and TRBJ2-3; D is possibly TRBD1 (6 bases). The source material was CD1b-GMM tetramer-negative cells sorted from PBMCs. The CDR3 DNA follows: TGTGCCAGCAGTTTTATTTTCGGGACAACGGGCCCTTCAGATACGCAGTATTTT. It yields the protein CASSFIFGTTGPSDTQYF.